Each of the 21 T cell receptor beta chains below was sequenced from the same sample in a study of control samples from healthy donors and cancer patients (dated by TCRdb to the early 2020s). Library preparation used the immunoSEQ multiplex PCR assay. Held by TCRdb, this immuneACCESS table contains in-frame sequences only and omits some clones. Under half of the omission traces to an unresolved V gene where checked; the cause of the rest is unknown. In all, the sample holds approximately 86,000 clones, and 86% of those were seen once. The ten top clones hold 20% to 25% of the sample. Specimen: blood. The origin of the receptors is a man between 25 and 39 years old in good health.

The chain carries TRBV19 and TRBJ1-1; D may be TRBD1 (6 bases). V lost 7 bases, J lost 6 bases, and 15 bases lay in between. The CDR3 has 13 residues. From germline, CDR1 is LNHDA and CDR2 SQIVND (reference sequence). CDR3 sequence: CASTSRTGPEAFF. CDR3 nucleotide sequence: TGTGCCAGTACCTCAAGAACAGGGCCTGAAGCTTTCTTT.

The rearrangement links TRBV2 to TRBJ1-4; maybe TRBD1 (6 bases). Trimming pared 6 bases from V and 4 bases from J, leaving 12 bases between. The length of the CDR3 is 14 residues. CDR1 and CDR2 (germline): SNHLY, FYNNEI. The CDR3 DNA is TGTGCCAGCAGAATGGACAGTTATAATGAAAAACTGTTTTTT. Its protein is CASRMDSYNEKLFF.

The chain recombines TRBV29-1 with TRBJ2-2, with unresolved D. Germline V gives CDR1 SQVTM, CDR2 ANQGSEA. The V end lost 2 bases, the J end lost 4 bases, and 11 bases lay between the germline ends. The CDR3 totals 14 residues. DNA of the CDR3: TGCAGCGTTGAACCTCAGGTCAGCACCGGGGAGCTGTTTTTT. This encodes CSVEPQVSTGELFF.

The V call is TRBV27, the J call TRBJ2-1; 8 bases map to TRBD1. This CDR3 comprises 15 residues. Per germline, CDR1 MNHEY and CDR2 SMNVEV (reference sequence). V shed 3 bases, J shed 8 bases, and the junction held 9 bases outside the gene matches. CDR3 nucleotides: TGTGCCAGCAGTTTCGGAACAGGGGGTCAGGATGAGCAGTTCTTC. Residues: CASSFGTGGQDEQFF.

The rearrangement links TRBV7-3 to TRBJ1-3; a possible D gene is TRBD1 (5 bases). This CDR3 comprises 14 residues. Trimming took off 4 bases at V and 4 bases at J, with 11 bases between the two ends. Germline V gives CDR1 SGHTA, CDR2 FQGTGA. The CDR3 DNA sequence: TGTGCCAGCAGCTCCGGGACCTCCGGAAACACCATATATTTT. Its protein is CASSSGTSGNTIYF.

The chain couples TRBV18 to TRBJ2-7; no firm D call. The CDR3 contains 13 residues. Trimming removed 2 bases at V and 9 bases at J, with 14 bases between. CDR1 is KGHSH and CDR2 is LQKENI in the germline V gene. The CDR3 nucleotides read TGTGCCAGCTCACCAGCCGGTGGGGAAGTGCAGTACGTC. It codes for CASSPAGGEVQYV.

This rearrangement joins TRBV6-6 to TRBJ1-4, with TRBD1 matching over 7 bases. The germline V gene has CDR1 MNHNY and CDR2 SVGAGI (reference sequence). The CDR3 is 15 amino acids. Trimming cost V 6 bases and J 3 bases; bases outside gene matches: 7. This CDR3 is CASRPGQTANEKLFF. CDR3 DNA sequence: TGTGCCAGCAGGCCGGGACAGACCGCTAATGAAAAACTGTTTTTT.

This chain links TRBV6-5 with TRBJ2-5, with 9 positions matching TRBD1. This CDR3 has 14 amino acids. CDR1 is MNHEY and CDR2 is SVGAGI in the germline V gene. V lost 6 bases, J lost 5 bases, and 7 bases stayed unmatched. Here the CDR3 DNA reads TGTGCCAGCAGACAAACAGGGGGCGGGGAGACCCAGTACTTC. Translation gives CASRQTGGGETQYF.

This rearrangement joins TRBV19 to TRBJ1-2; perhaps TRBD1 as D (6 bases). Germline V gene lookup returns CDR1 LNHDA and CDR2 SQIVND (reference sequence). V lost 4 bases, J lost 2 bases, and 14 bases lay in between. The CDR3 consists of 15 residues. The DNA for the CDR3 is TGTGCCAGTAGTACCGCGGCAGGGGTCAACTATGGCTACACCTTC. Translation: CASSTAAGVNYGYTF.

Notes on this clone: The same CDR3 arises from other DNA sequences in this sample as well. The rearrangement joins TRBV19 to TRBJ1-1; weak D call: TRBD1 (6 bases). The CDR3 contains 13 residues. V lost 6 bases, J lost 11 bases, and 19 bases lay in between. Looked up from germline, CDR1 is LNHDA and CDR2 is SQIVND (reference sequence). For the CDR3, the DNA is TGTGCCAGTAGCCCCGGACAGTACAATACGGCTTTCTTT. This translates into CASSPGQYNTAFF.

CDR3 sequence (DNA): TGTGCCAGCAGCTGGGATCCAGGGGTCCCCAGTGGCTACACCTTC. This codes for CASSWDPGVPSGYTF. This rearrangement joins TRBV7-9 to TRBJ1-2; possible D gene TRBD1, 6 bases. Looked up from germline, CDR1 is SEHNR and CDR2 is FQNEAQ (reference sequence). V shed 4 bases and J shed 7 bases, with 19 bases lying between them. CDR3 length: 15 residues.

This rearrangement joins TRBV2 to TRBJ1-5; D call uncertain. The V and J ends lost 8 bases and 3 bases respectively, with 20 bases between them. This CDR3 is built from 16 residues. From germline, CDR1 is SNHLY and CDR2 FYNNEI. This chain's CDR3 is CASGVPDEGSNQPQHF. In DNA form, the CDR3 reads TGTGCCAGCGGGGTCCCAGACGAAGGGTCCAATCAGCCCCAGCATTTT.

The genes are TRBV14 and TRBJ1-1; no clear D gene. This CDR3 is 14 amino acids long. Germline CDR1 SGHDN, CDR2 FVKESK. Trimming stripped 1 base from V and 4 bases from J, with 10 bases between. CDR3 DNA: TGTGCCAGCAGCCAAGGAGGGTCTCTCACTGAAGCTTTCTTT. Amino acids: CASSQGGSLTEAFF.

The chain recombines TRBV18 with TRBJ2-7; 7 nucleotides line up with TRBD2. V shed 3 bases, J shed 7 bases, and the junction held 15 bases outside the gene matches. There are 16 residues in the CDR3. CDR1 and CDR2 (germline): KGHSH, LQKENI. The CDR3 nucleotides are TGTGCCAGCTCACCTAAGAGGAGCGGGACCCCGGGGGAGCAGTACTTC. Its translation: CASSPKRSGTPGEQYF.

The rearrangement joins TRBV30 to TRBJ1-1; D is possibly TRBD1 (5 bases). Germline CDR1 GTSNPN, CDR2 SVGIG (reference sequence). The CDR3 totals 13 residues. V lost 4 bases and J lost 1, with 10 bases in between. The CDR3 is CAWNDGGNTEAFF. DNA of the CDR3: TGTGCCTGGAATGACGGGGGGAACACTGAAGCTTTCTTT.

The V and J genes are TRBV2 and TRBJ2-1; 10 bases line up with TRBD2. CDR1 and CDR2 (germline): SNHLY, FYNNEI. J was trimmed by 8 bases and V by 6 bases; bases with no gene match: 10. The CDR3 runs to 15 residues. Written as DNA, the CDR3 is TGTGCCAGCAGGGTACTTAGCGGGGGGTTGGATGAGCAGTTCTTC. The encoded protein is CASRVLSGGLDEQFF.

The CDR3 loop reads CASSDGSGGYGVDEQFF. The CDR3, as DNA: TGCGCCAGCAGTGACGGTAGCGGGGGTTATGGGGTCGATGAGCAGTTCTTC. The chain has TRBV10-1 and TRBJ2-1; the match to TRBD2 covers 9 bases. CDR1 and CDR2 from the germline V gene are WNHNN and SYGVQD (reference sequence). V trimming: 3 bases; J trimming: 8 bases; junction bases outside the gene matches: 14. The CDR3 contains 17 residues.

The chain couples TRBV7-2 to TRBJ2-5; tentatively, D is TRBD2 (5 bases). The ends were cut back, 1 base at V and 1 base at J, with 10 bases in the middle. Germline CDR1 SGHTA, CDR2 FQGNSA. CDR3 length: 15 residues. CDR3 in amino acids: CASSLDQRTQETQYF. The CDR3 DNA follows: TGTGCCAGCAGCTTAGACCAGCGGACCCAAGAGACCCAGTACTTC. The full variable domain, with the rest looked up from reference TRBV7-2 and TRBJ2-5, is GAGVSQSPSNKVTEKGKDVELRCDPISGHTALYWYRQSLGQGLEFLIYFQGNSAPDKSGLPSDRFSAERTGGSVSTLTIQRTQQEDSAVYLCASSLDQRTQETQYFGPGTRLLVL.

The chain couples TRBV28 to TRBJ1-2; 9 nucleotides align to TRBD1. V shed 4 bases, J shed 5 bases, and the junction held 2 bases outside the gene matches. CDR3 length: 13 residues. The germline gives CDR1 MDHEN, CDR2 SYDVKM. The CDR3 sequence: CASSSGQGYGYTF. The DNA of the CDR3 is TGTGCCAGCAGTTCGGGACAGGGTTATGGCTACACCTTC.

The chain is built from TRBV11-2 and TRBJ1-3; 9 bases line up with TRBD1. Per germline, CDR1 SGHAT and CDR2 FQNNGV. The V and J ends lost 1 base and 1 base, in that order; junction bases with no gene match: 8. This CDR3 comprises 18 residues. CDR3 sequence reads: CASSLVGGTGPSGNTIYF. CDR3 DNA: TGTGCCAGCAGCTTAGTAGGGGGGACAGGGCCATCTGGAAACACCATATATTTT.

This rearrangement joins TRBV5-4 to TRBJ2-3, with 13 bases identical to TRBD2. V lost 3 bases to trimming and J lost 1 base; unmatched junction nucleotides: 2. CDR3 length: 16 residues. CDR1 SGHNT and CDR2 YYREEE come from the germline V gene (reference sequence). The CDR3 reads CASSSGLAGGTDTQYF. The DNA of the CDR3 is TGTGCCAGCAGCTCCGGACTAGCGGGGGGCACAGATACGCAGTATTTT.